This T cell receptor beta chain is from a study of T cell changes during pregnancy in multiple sclerosis. Between the trimmed V and J ends, which lost 0 bases and 8 bases, there was a span of 13 bases. The CDR3 sequence is 14 residues long. Germline loops: CDR1 LNHNV, CDR2 YYDKDF (reference sequence). Clones were sequenced by immunoSEQ multiplex PCR, and TCRdb holds only the in-frame ones, with some missing. The sample has approximately 80,000 clones; 91% are singletons. The TCR sequence derives from a female donor in good health, serving as a control in a pregnancy study. Some clones in this sample may be carry-over from other donors' samples. The source was PBMCs, collected in the first trimester of pregnancy. The J gene is TRBJ1-1, the V gene TRBV15; D possibly corresponds to TRBD1 (6 bases). The CDR3 sequence is CATSRDLGGQEAFF. The CDR3, as DNA: TGTGCCACCAGCAGAGATCTAGGAGGACAGGAAGCTTTCTTT.